This TCR beta chain emerged from a study of blood T cell repertoires in COVID-19. Study in general: Sites in the United States, Italy and Spain provided acute and convalescent COVID-19 samples. T cells, B-cell-depleted T cells, or PBMCs supplied cDNA or gDNA.

The authors' processing: Nucleated cell counts were estimated from reference gene primer amplification. TCRdb keeps only in-frame clones here, not all; method: immunoSEQ multiplex PCR. Clone size and the V and J calls come from that table; the DNA yielded D and trimming. The sample holds about 230,000 clones, around 83% seen once. V dropped 1 base and J dropped 10 bases, with 10 bases sitting between them. Germline CDR1 is GTSNPN and CDR2 is SVGIG (reference sequence). The CDR3 loop spans 11 amino acids. This TCR derives from an elderly man with acute or convalescent COVID-19. What was sequenced was peripheral blood. This chain connects TRBV30 to TRBJ1-2; D unresolved. This chain's CDR3 is CAWSEARAYTF. CDR3 sequence (DNA): TGTGCCTGGAGTGAGGCGAGGGCCTACACCTTC.